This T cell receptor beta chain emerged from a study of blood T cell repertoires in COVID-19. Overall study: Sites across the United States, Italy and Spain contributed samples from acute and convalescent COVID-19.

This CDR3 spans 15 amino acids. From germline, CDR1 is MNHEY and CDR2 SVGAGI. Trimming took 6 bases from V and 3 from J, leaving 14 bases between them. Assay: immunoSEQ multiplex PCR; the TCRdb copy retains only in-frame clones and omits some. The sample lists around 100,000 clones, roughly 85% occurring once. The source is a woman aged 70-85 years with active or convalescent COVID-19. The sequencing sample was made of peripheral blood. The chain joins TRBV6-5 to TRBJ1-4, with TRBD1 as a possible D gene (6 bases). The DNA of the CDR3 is TGTGCCAGCAGCCGGGGGGGGGCAGCTAATGAAAAACTGTTTTTT. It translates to CASSRGGAANEKLFF.